This T cell receptor beta chain was identified in a study of blood T cell repertoires in COVID-19. Study at large: Samples taken during acute and convalescent COVID-19 were collected in the United States, Italy and Spain. PBMCs, B-cell-depleted T cells, or T cells provided the cDNA or gDNA that made up the material.

Original methodology: Nucleated cell counts were estimated from reference gene primer amplification. Method: immunoSEQ multiplex PCR; TCRdb's copy keeps in-frame clones and lacks some. That table supplies the V and J calls and clone size; D and trimming were determined from the DNA. Altogether about 55,000 clones are present, 88% being singletons, with the ten largest covering over 6.5%. Germline V CDR1 and CDR2: MNHEY, SMNVEV (reference sequence). The CDR3 totals 14 residues. V lost 4 bases, J lost 2 bases, and 4 bases stayed unmatched. This sequence originates from a man aged 60-69 years with active COVID-19. Sequencing used peripheral blood. The V call is TRBV27, the J call TRBJ1-1; 7 bases fit TRBD1. CDR3 nucleotides: TGTGCCAGCAGTTACAGGGGTCCCAACACTGAAGCTTTCTTT. This gives the protein CASSYRGPNTEAFF.